This is a list of T cell receptor beta chains from one sample in a study of blood T cell repertoires in COVID-19. Clones were sequenced by immunoSEQ multiplex PCR, and TCRdb holds only the in-frame ones, with some missing. The table records almost 80,000 clones, over 75% of them present only once. Sequenced sample: peripheral blood. The source is a woman aged 80 or over with acute or convalescent COVID-19. CDR3s include the opening cysteine and the closing phenylalanine or tryptophan. Fields, in order: V gene, J gene, CDR3 protein.

>TRBV29-1|TRBJ1-2
CSVEDQLKSVNYGYTF
>TRBV20-1|TRBJ1-5
CSASGAVGANQPQHF
>TRBV24-1|TRBJ2-1
CATSDWGGPNTYNEQFF
>TRBV9|TRBJ2-5
CASSVAPGAGYRGVQETQYF
>TRBV9|TRBJ2-2
CASSVYWGVNTGELFF
>TRBV10-2|TRBJ1-6
CASCSKGRSPLHF
>TRBV6-5|TRBJ2-1
CASSSGLAEANEQFF
>TRBV4-1|TRBJ1-4
CASSQETPVRATNEKLFF
>TRBV5-1|TRBJ1-3
CASSFSGQGQGNTIYF
>TRBV5-4|TRBJ2-7
CASSLRWDRLGEQYF
>TRBV15|TRBJ1-2
CATSRGAGEIYGYTF
>TRBV7-9|TRBJ2-1
CASSPGLALGEQFF
>TRBV4-2|TRBJ2-1
CASSPGLDSYNEQFF
>TRBV18|TRBJ2-2
CASSPPSRGTGELFF
>TRBV3-1/TRBV3-2|TRBJ2-7
CASSQVGRQGVSF
>TRBV5-4|TRBJ1-1
CASSQKNTEAFF
>TRBV7-8|TRBJ1-1
CASSLQGKFTEAFF
>TRBV9|TRBJ1-2
CASSEAGAYNYGYTF
>TRBV4-2|TRBJ2-3
CASSQDPGGTQYF
>TRBV5-1|TRBJ2-7
CASSLSSGSYEQYF
>TRBV4-2|TRBJ2-7
CASSQGDRVQDYEQYF
>TRBV5-8|TRBJ1-4
CASSLQGLGEKLFF
>TRBV3-1/TRBV3-2|TRBJ1-3
CASSPSSAGNTIYF
>TRBV7-9|TRBJ1-2
CASSSDLTGAWGYTF
>TRBV6-5|TRBJ1-1
CASSQKGVNTEAFF
>TRBV11-1|TRBJ1-2
CASSLAGINYGYTF
>TRBV29-1|TRBJ2-1
CSHTLTSGGNEQFF
>TRBV7-8|TRBJ1-6
CASSLNAGRLSPLHF
>TRBV6-5|TRBJ2-6
CASQRTGANVLTF
>TRBV7-9|TRBJ2-3
CASSPSGTSTDTQYF
>TRBV5-1|TRBJ1-5
CASSLAGQFNQPQHF
>TRBV3-1/TRBV3-2|TRBJ2-7
CASSQSIWTGIDEQYF
>TRBV16|TRBJ2-4
CASSQEVGANLAKNIQYF
>TRBV6-1|TRBJ2-3
CASSVRLAGGQDTQYF
>TRBV7-9|TRBJ2-2
CASSWQSTGELFF
>TRBV5-6|TRBJ1-4
CASSTTTGLNEKLFF
>TRBV6-2/TRBV6-3|TRBJ2-7
CASSYAPGTGAHEQYF
>TRBV7-9|TRBJ2-3
CAGKGVGDTQYF
>TRBV5-1|TRBJ1-1
CASEASGGDTEAFF
>TRBV10-3|TRBJ1-6
CAISESQDYSPLHF
>TRBV5-1|TRBJ2-7
CASSLGASGLEQYF
>TRBV5-1|TRBJ1-6
CASSTGQGYNSPLHF
>TRBV4-3|TRBJ1-2
CASRDRTNYGYTF
>TRBV19|TRBJ1-2
CASSPRTGGNGYTF
>TRBV6-1|TRBJ1-4
CASSDRGIANEKLFF
>TRBV7-9|TRBJ2-1
CASSPSGITNEQFF
>TRBV4-1|TRBJ1-2
CASSPPGYGYTF
>TRBV3-1/TRBV3-2|TRBJ1-1
CASSLLGGADTEAFF
>TRBV19|TRBJ2-1
CASRPAGLVLSYNEQFF
>TRBV3-1/TRBV3-2|TRBJ2-1
CASREGDRSYNSEQFF
>TRBV23-1|TRBJ2-4
CASSRVQGSKNIQYF